This T cell receptor (beta chain) was obtained from a study of blood T cell repertoires in COVID-19. Study overall: Material from acute and convalescent COVID-19 was sourced from the United States, Italy and Spain. From T cells, B-cell-depleted T cells, or PBMCs came the material, which was cDNA or gDNA.

Per the original methods: The assay estimated nucleated cells by amplifying reference gene primers. Clones were sequenced by immunoSEQ multiplex PCR, and TCRdb holds only the in-frame ones, with some missing. That table supplies the V and J calls and clone size; D and trimming were determined from the DNA. The sample lists 150,000 to 200,000 clones, about nine tenths occurring once. Germline CDR1 SQVTM, CDR2 ANQGSEA. The CDR3 runs 12 residues. V shed 0 bases and J shed 4 bases, with 7 bases lying between them. The rearrangement links TRBV29-1 to TRBJ2-7, with a weak D call TRBD2 (6 bases). Sequencing input: peripheral blood. This sequence was found in a man aged 70 or older with active or convalescent COVID-19. The CDR3 DNA reads TGCAGCGTTGAAGAGGCGGGATACGAGCAGTACTTC. Translated: CSVEEAGYEQYF.